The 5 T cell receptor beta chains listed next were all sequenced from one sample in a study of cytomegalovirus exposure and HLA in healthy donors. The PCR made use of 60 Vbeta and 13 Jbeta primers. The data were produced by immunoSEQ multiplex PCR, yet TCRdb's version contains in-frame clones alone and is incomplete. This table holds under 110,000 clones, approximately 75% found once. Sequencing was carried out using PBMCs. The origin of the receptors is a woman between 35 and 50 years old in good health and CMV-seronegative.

This CDR3 is CSGLTSYEQYF. The CDR3 nucleotides are TGCAGCGGTCTAACCTCCTACGAGCAGTACTTC. This rearrangement joins TRBV29-1 to TRBJ2-7; D call uncertain. This CDR3 comprises 11 residues. Germline V gene data show CDR1 as SQVTM and CDR2 as ANQGSEA. V lost 7 bases, J lost 0 bases, and 7 bases lay in between.

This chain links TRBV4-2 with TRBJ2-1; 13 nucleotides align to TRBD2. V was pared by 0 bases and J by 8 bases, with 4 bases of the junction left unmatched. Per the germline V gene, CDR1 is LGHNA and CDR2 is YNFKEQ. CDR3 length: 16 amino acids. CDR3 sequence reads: CASSQDSTSGGYEQFF. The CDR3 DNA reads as TGTGCCAGCAGCCAAGATTCGACTAGCGGGGGGTATGAGCAGTTCTTC.

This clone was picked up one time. The CDR3 reads CASSLAQGNEQFF. In DNA, the CDR3 is TGTGCCAGCAGCTTAGCCCAGGGCAATGAGCAGTTCTTC. V is TRBV13 and J is TRBJ2-1, with D possibly being TRBD1 (5 bases). Germline CDR1 PRHDT, CDR2 FYEKMQ (reference sequence). Trimming took 1 base from V and 6 from J, leaving 7 bases between them. The CDR3 extends over 13 amino acids.

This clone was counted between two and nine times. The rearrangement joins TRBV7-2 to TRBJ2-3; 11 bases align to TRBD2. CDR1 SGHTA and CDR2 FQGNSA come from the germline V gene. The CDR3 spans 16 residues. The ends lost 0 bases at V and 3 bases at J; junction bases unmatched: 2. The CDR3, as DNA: TGTGCCAGCAGCTTAGCAGGGACTAGCGGAACAGATACGCAGTATTTT. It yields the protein CASSLAGTSGTDTQYF. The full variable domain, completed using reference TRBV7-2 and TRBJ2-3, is GAGVSQSPSNKVTEKGKDVELRCDPISGHTALYWYRQSLGQGLEFLIYFQGNSAPDKSGLPSDRFSAERTGGSVSTLTIQRTQQEDSAVYLCASSLAGTSGTDTQYFGPGTRLTVL.

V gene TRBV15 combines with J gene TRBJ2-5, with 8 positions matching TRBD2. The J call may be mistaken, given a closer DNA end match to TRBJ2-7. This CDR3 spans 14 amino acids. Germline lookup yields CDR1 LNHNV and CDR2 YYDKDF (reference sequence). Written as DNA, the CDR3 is TGTGCCACCCATCAAGCGGGAGAGGAGGACGAGCAGTACTTC. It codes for CATHQAGEEDEQYF.